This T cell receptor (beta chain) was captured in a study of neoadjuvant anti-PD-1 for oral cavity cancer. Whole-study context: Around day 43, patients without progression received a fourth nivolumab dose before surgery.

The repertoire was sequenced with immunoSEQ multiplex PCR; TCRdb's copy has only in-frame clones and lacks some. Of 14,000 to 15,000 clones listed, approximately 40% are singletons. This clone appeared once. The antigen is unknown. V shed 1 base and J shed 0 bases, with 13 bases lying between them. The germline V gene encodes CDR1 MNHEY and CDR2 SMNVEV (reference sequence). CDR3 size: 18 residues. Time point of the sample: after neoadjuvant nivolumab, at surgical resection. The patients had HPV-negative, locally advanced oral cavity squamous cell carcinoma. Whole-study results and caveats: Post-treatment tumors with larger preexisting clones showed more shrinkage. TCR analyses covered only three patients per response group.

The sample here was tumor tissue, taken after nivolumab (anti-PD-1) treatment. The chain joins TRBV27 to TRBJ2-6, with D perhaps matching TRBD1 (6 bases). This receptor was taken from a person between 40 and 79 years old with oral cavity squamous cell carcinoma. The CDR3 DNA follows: TGTGCCAGCAGTTTATACTCGGGACACTACTCTGGGGCCAACGTCCTGACTTTC. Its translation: CASSLYSGHYSGANVLTF. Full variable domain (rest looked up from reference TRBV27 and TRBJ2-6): EAQVTQNPRYLITVTGKKLTVTCSQNMNHEYMSWYRQDPGLGLRQIYYSMNVEVTDKGDVPEGYKVSRKEKRNFPLILESPSPNQTSLYFCASSLYSGHYSGANVLTFGAGSRLTVL.